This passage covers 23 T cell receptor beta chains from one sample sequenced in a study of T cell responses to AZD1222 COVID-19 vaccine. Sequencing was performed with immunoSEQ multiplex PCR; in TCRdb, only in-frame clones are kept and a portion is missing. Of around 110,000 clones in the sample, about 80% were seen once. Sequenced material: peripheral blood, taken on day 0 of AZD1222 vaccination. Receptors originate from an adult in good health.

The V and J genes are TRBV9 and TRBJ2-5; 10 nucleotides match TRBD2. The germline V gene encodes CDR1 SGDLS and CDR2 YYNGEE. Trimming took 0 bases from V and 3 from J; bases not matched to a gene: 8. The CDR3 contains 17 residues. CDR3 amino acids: CASSVEIAGGGKETQYF. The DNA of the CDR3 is TGTGCCAGCAGCGTAGAAATAGCGGGAGGAGGTAAAGAGACCCAGTACTTC.

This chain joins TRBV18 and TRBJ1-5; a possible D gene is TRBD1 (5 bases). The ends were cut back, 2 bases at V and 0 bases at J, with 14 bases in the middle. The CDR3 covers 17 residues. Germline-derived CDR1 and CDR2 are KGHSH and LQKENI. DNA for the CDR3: TGTGCCAGCTCACCAGGGCAGGGCAGATATAGCAATCAGCCCCAGCATTTT. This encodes CASSPGQGRYSNQPQHF.

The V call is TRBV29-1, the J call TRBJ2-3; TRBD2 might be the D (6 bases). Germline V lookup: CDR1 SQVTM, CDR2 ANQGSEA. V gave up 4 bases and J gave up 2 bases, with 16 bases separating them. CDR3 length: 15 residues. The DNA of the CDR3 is TGCAGCGTTGTGTTGGGGGGTCCATTCACAGATACGCAGTATTTT. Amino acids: CSVVLGGPFTDTQYF.

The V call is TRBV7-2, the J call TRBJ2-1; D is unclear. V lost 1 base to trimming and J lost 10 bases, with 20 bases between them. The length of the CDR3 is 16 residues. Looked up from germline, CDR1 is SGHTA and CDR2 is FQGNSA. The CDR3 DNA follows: TGTGCCAGCAGCTTAGGGGTAGCCGGGCAAGCAAGCGAGCAGTTCTTC. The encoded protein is CASSLGVAGQASEQFF.

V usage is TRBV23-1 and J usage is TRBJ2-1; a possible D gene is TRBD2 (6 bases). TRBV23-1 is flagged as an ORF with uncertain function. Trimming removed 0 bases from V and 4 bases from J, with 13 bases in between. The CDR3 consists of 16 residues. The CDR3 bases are TGCGCCAGCAGTCAATCCCCGGGGGACCTATACAATGAGCAGTTCTTC. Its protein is CASSQSPGDLYNEQFF.

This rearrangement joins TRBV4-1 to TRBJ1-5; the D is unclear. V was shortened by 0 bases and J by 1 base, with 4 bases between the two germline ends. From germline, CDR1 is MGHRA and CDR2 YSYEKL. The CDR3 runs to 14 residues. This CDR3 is CASSQEGSNQPQHF. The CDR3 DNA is TGCGCCAGCAGCCAAGAAGGAAGCAATCAGCCCCAGCATTTT.

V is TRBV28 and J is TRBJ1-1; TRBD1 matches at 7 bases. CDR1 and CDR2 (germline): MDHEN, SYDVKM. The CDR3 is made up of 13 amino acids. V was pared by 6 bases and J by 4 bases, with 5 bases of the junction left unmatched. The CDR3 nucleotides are TGTGCCAGCAGACCAGGGGGGTCCACTGAAGCTTTCTTT. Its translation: CASRPGGSTEAFF.

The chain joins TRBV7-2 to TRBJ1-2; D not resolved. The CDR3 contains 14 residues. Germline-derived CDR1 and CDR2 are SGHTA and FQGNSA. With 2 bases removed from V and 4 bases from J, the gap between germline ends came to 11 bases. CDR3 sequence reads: CASSLNGLFYGYTF. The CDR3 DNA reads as TGTGCCAGCAGCTTAAACGGACTTTTCTATGGCTACACCTTC.

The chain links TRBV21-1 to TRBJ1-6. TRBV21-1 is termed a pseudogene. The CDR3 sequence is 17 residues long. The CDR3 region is CASSKARPSSYNSPLHF. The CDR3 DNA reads TGTGCCAGCAGCAAAGCCCGGCCGAGCTCCTATAATTCACCCCTCCACTTT.

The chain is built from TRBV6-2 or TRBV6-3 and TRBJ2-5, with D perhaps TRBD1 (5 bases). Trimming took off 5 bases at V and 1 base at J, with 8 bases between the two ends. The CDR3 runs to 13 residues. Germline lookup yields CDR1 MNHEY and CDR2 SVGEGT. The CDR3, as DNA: TGTGCCAGCAGTCCCGACAGCCAAGAGACCCAGTACTTC. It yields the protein CASSPDSQETQYF.

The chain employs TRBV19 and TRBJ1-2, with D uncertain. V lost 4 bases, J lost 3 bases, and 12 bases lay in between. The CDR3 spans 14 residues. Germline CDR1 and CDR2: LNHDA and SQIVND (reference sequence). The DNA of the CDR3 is TGTGCCAGTAGTAGTCCAGGAACGGACTATGGCTACACCTTC. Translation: CASSSPGTDYGYTF.

CDR3 sequence reads: CASSDSDTDTQYF. CDR3 bases: TGTGCCAGCAGTGACTCGGACACAGATACGCAGTATTTT. J is TRBJ2-3 and V is TRBV6-4; D remains ambiguous. This CDR3 contains 13 residues. V dropped 0 bases and J dropped 2 bases, with 3 bases sitting between them. In germline, CDR1 is MRHNA, CDR2 SNTAGT.

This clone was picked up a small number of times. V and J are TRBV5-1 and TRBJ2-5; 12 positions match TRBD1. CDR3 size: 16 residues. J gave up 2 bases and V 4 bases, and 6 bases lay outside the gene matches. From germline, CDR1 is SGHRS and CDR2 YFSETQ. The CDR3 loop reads CASSGGTGGYQETQYF. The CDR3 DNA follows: TGCGCCAGCAGCGGGGGGACAGGGGGCTATCAAGAGACCCAGTACTTC.

CDR3 sequence reads: CASSPNSYGYTF. In DNA, the CDR3 is TGTGCCAGCAGCCCGAACTCCTATGGCTACACCTTC. V gene TRBV7-9 combines with J gene TRBJ1-2; D not certain. CDR1 is SEHNR and CDR2 is FQNEAQ in the germline V gene (reference sequence). V was trimmed by 5 bases and J by 4 bases, leaving 8 bases between them. The CDR3 covers 12 residues.

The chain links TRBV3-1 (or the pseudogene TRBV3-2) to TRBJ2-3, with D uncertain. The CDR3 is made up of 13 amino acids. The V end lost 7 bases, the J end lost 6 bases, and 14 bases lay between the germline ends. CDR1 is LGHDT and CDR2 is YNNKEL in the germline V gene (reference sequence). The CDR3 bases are TGTGCCAGCAATTCCCCCCTGGCGGATACGCAGTATTTT. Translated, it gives CASNSPLADTQYF.

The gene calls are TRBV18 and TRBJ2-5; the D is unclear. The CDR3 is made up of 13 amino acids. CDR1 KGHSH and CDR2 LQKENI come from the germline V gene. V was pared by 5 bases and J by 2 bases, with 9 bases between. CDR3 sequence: CASSNGEQETQYF. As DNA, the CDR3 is TGTGCCAGCTCAAACGGCGAGCAAGAGACCCAGTACTTC.

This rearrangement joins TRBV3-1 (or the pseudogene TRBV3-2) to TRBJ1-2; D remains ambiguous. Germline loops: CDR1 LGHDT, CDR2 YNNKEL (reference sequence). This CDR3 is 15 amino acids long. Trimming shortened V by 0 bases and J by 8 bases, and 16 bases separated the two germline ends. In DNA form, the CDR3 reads TGTGCCAGCAGCCAAGAAAGGAGTCCTCCACAAGGCTACACCTTC. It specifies CASSQERSPPQGYTF.

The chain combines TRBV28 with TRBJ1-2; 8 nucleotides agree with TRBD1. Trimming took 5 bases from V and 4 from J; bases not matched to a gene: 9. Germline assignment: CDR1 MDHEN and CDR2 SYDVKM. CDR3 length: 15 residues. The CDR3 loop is CASSRPQGGGYGYTF. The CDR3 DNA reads TGTGCCAGCAGTCGACCACAGGGGGGGGGCTATGGCTACACCTTC.

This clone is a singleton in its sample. In DNA form, the CDR3 reads TGTGCCATCAGTGAGTATACAGGGGGAGCGAACACCGGGGAGCTGTTTTTT. Translated, it gives CAISEYTGGANTGELFF. The chain uses TRBV10-3 and TRBJ2-2, with 8 bases that match TRBD1. Germline V gene sequence: CDR1 ENHRY, CDR2 SYGVKD. The CDR3 is made up of 17 amino acids. Losses at the gene ends were 1 base for V and 0 bases for J; bases not matched to a gene: 4.

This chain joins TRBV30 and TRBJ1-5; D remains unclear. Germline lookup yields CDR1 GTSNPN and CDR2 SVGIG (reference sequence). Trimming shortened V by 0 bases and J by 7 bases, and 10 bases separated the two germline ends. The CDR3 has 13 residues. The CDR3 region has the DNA TGTGCCTGGAGTGTGGGGTTAAGGCAGCCCCAGCATTTT. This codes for CAWSVGLRQPQHF.

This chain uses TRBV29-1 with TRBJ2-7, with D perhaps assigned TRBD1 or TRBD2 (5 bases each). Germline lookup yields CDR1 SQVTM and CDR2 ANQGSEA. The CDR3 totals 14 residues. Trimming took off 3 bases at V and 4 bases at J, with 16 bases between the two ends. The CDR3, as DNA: TGCAGCGTTGACTCGGACGGGACGGGGTACGAGCAGTACTTC. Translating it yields CSVDSDGTGYEQYF.

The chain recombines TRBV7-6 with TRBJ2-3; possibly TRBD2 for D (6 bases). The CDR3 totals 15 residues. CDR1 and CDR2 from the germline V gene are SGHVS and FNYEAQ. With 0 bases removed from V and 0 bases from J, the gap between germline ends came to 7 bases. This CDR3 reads CASSLAGLSTDTQYF. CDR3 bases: TGTGCCAGCAGCTTAGCGGGACTTAGCACAGATACGCAGTATTTT.

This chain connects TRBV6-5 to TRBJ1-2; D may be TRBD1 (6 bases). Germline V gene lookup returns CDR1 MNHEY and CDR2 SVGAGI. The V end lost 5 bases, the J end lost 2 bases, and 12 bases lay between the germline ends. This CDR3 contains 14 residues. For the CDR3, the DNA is TGTGCCAGCAGTCGCCTGAGGGGGAACTATGGCTACACCTTC. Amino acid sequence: CASSRLRGNYGYTF.